A single sample is the source of the 21 T cell receptor beta chains below, sequenced in a study of CD8 T cells in Susac syndrome. Random hexamers were used to reverse transcribe 0.5 to 1 ug of RNA. A single record per CDR3 protein comes from TCRdb applying MiXCR to the immunoSEQ multiplex PCR reads. This table holds tens of thousands of distinct CDR3 sequences, around 93% found once. The sequencing input was CD8+ T cells from PBMCs. Every receptor here comes from a human donor with Susac syndrome.

This rearrangement joins TRBV9 to TRBJ2-1; D might be TRBD2 (5 bases). Germline V gives CDR1 SGDLS, CDR2 YYNGEE. V lost 0 bases and J 1 base, leaving 17 bases between the germline ends. The CDR3 covers 18 residues. CDR3 protein: CASSVDVLSDPSYNEQFF. The CDR3 DNA reads TGTGCCAGCAGCGTAGACGTCCTTAGCGACCCTTCCTACAATGAGCAGTTCTTC.

The rearrangement joins TRBV20-1 to TRBJ1-2; no firm D call. Deletions cut 1 base from V and 7 bases from J, with 10 bases between. This CDR3 comprises 12 residues. CDR1 DFQATT and CDR2 SNEGSKA come from the germline V gene (reference sequence). CDR3 DNA sequence: TGCAGTGCTAGAGTCGCAGAAAGTGGCTACACCTTC. This sequence encodes CSARVAESGYTF.

The CDR3: CATSDPGRTGNYGYTF. In DNA form, the CDR3 reads TGTGCCACCAGTGATCCAGGGCGGACGGGAAACTATGGCTACACCTTC. This chain joins TRBV24-1 and TRBJ1-2, with D perhaps TRBD1 (5 bases). Germline CDR1 reads KGHDR; CDR2 reads SFDVKD. V was trimmed by 3 bases and J by 2 bases, leaving 15 bases between them. This CDR3 spans 16 amino acids.

CDR3 residues: CSAMTGGTEAFF. CDR3 nucleotide sequence: TGCAGCGCTATGACAGGCGGGACTGAAGCTTTCTTT. V usage is TRBV29-1 and J usage is TRBJ1-1; maybe TRBD1 (6 bases). V lost 7 bases to trimming and J lost 5 bases, with 14 bases between them. CDR3 size: 12 residues. Germline lookup yields CDR1 SQVTM and CDR2 ANQGSEA.

The rearrangement uses TRBV15 and TRBJ2-5; TRBD1 is a possible D gene (6 bases). CDR3 size: 14 residues. Deletions cut 0 bases from V and 2 bases from J, with 7 bases between. Germline V gives CDR1 LNHNV, CDR2 YYDKDF (reference sequence). The CDR3 loop is CATSRERGQETQYF. CDR3 sequence (DNA): TGTGCCACCAGCAGAGAGAGGGGGCAAGAGACCCAGTACTTC.

This clonotype was counted once. J is TRBJ2-7 and V is TRBV6-6; TRBD1 might be the D (5 bases). The CDR3 consists of 15 residues. The ends were cut back, 0 bases at V and 4 bases at J, with 13 bases in the middle. The germline CDR1 and CDR2 sequences are MNHNY and SVGAGI (reference sequence). The CDR3 protein is CASSYSDQGWYEQYF. The DNA for the CDR3 is TGTGCCAGCAGTTACTCGGACCAGGGTTGGTACGAGCAGTACTTC.

The rearrangement uses TRBV4-3 and TRBJ2-7; 12 bases match TRBD2. There are 19 residues in the CDR3. Germline CDR1 is LGHNA and CDR2 is YSLEER. Trimming took 2 bases from V and 0 from J; bases not matched to a gene: 11. The CDR3 region is CASSQSRNLAGGLSYEQYF. CDR3 nucleotide sequence: TGCGCCAGCAGCCAATCCCGTAATCTAGCGGGAGGGCTCTCCTACGAGCAGTACTTC.

The chain is built from TRBV28 and TRBJ2-7; 8 bases line up with TRBD2. In germline, CDR1 is MDHEN, CDR2 SYDVKM. The CDR3 covers 16 residues. V lost 1 base and J lost 5; bases outside the gene matches: 10. CDR3 loop: CASSLFAGTRTHEQYF. The CDR3 DNA is TGTGCCAGCAGTTTATTTGCTGGGACTAGGACCCACGAGCAGTACTTC.

The J gene is TRBJ2-3, the V gene TRBV14; D may be TRBD1 (5 bases). V was shortened by 0 bases and J by 1 base, with 20 bases between the two germline ends. The V gene's germline CDR1 is SGHDN and CDR2 FVKESK. The CDR3 runs 19 residues. In nucleotides, the CDR3 is TGTGCCAGCAGCCAAGAAAGGGGAACTCCAGGGTGGGGCACAGATACGCAGTATTTT. It encodes CASSQERGTPGWGTDTQYF.

The V gene is TRBV9, the J gene TRBJ2-5; the match to TRBD2 covers 11 bases. Trimming removed 3 bases from V and 2 bases from J; junction bases left unmatched: 12. Germline loops: CDR1 SGDLS, CDR2 YYNGEE. CDR3 size: 18 residues. CDR3 amino acids: CASSESGTSGDIQETQYF. Written as DNA, the CDR3 is TGTGCCAGCAGCGAATCCGGGACTAGCGGAGATATACAAGAGACCCAGTACTTC.

The chain employs TRBV19 and TRBJ1-1; D possibly corresponds to TRBD1 (6 bases). CDR1 is LNHDA, CDR2 SQIVND, per germline (reference sequence). V was cut by 7 bases and J by 3 bases, with 12 bases left in between. The CDR3 runs 13 residues. CDR3 amino acids: CASIGTYYTEAFF. In DNA form, the CDR3 reads TGTGCCAGTATAGGGACATACTACACTGAAGCTTTCTTT.

The V and J genes are TRBV7-9 and TRBJ2-4; TRBD2 agrees at 8 bases. J was trimmed by 8 bases and V by 6 bases; bases with no gene match: 12. CDR1 and CDR2 from the germline V gene are SEHNR and FQNEAQ (reference sequence). This CDR3 is built from 15 residues. DNA for the CDR3: TGTGCCAGCAGTCATAAAGCGGGAGAGGGGGACATTCAGTACTTC. It yields the protein CASSHKAGEGDIQYF.

The chain combines TRBV5-4 with TRBJ1-2; no clear D. Germline-derived CDR1 and CDR2 are SGHNT and YYREEE (reference sequence). V was trimmed by 3 bases and J by 2 bases, leaving 2 bases between them. The length of the CDR3 is 11 residues. CDR3 nucleotide sequence: TGTGCCAGCAGCTCGAACTATGGCTACACCTTC. This encodes CASSSNYGYTF.

This clonotype has a handful of counts. The rearrangement joins TRBV4-1 to TRBJ1-2; 8 bases fit TRBD1. V lost 2 bases and J lost 5; bases outside the gene matches: 7. This CDR3 is 15 amino acids long. Germline-derived CDR1 and CDR2 are MGHRA and YSYEKL. In DNA, the CDR3 is TGCGCCAGCAGCCAAAACCCCGGGACAGGTTATGGCTACACCTTC. Protein product: CASSQNPGTGYGYTF.

V usage is TRBV4-1 and J usage is TRBJ2-1, with D hard to call. The CDR3 has 14 amino acids. With 2 bases removed from V and 8 bases from J, the gap between germline ends came to 13 bases. Germline V lookup: CDR1 MGHRA, CDR2 YSYEKL. DNA for the CDR3: TGCGCCAGCAGCCAACCTGGCGCCTCCCATGAGCAGTTCTTC. This gives the protein CASSQPGASHEQFF.

The chain recombines TRBV19 with TRBJ2-1; 8 bases match TRBD1. CDR1 and CDR2 (germline): LNHDA, SQIVND (reference sequence). The CDR3 has 15 residues. Trimming cost V 3 bases and J 6 bases; bases outside gene matches: 7. CDR3 bases: TGTGCCAGTAGTATGGCACAGGGGGTTTTCAATGAGCAGTTCTTC. It encodes CASSMAQGVFNEQFF.

This clonotype was found once. In nucleotides, the CDR3 is TGTGCCAGCAGTCCTGGGACTGTGACCTACGAGCAGTACTTC. Translated, it gives CASSPGTVTYEQYF. The chain carries TRBV12-3 or TRBV12-4 and TRBJ2-7, with D perhaps matching TRBD2 (6 bases). The CDR3 is made up of 14 amino acids. V was cut by 5 bases and J by 2 bases, with 13 bases left in between.

The V gene is TRBV29-1, the J gene TRBJ2-1; 9 nucleotides line up with TRBD2. This CDR3 contains 14 residues. The ends lost 3 bases at V and 4 bases at J; junction bases unmatched: 4. Germline assignment: CDR1 SQVTM and CDR2 ANQGSEA. CDR3 bases: TGCAGCGTTGATTGGACTAGCGCTTACAATGAGCAGTTCTTC. This encodes CSVDWTSAYNEQFF.

The chain employs TRBV7-6 and TRBJ2-5, with TRBD2 matching 7 bases. This CDR3 spans 14 amino acids. Trimming at V came to 5 bases and at J to 0 bases, leaving 3 bases not matched to a gene. Germline CDR1 SGHVS, CDR2 FNYEAQ. DNA of the CDR3: TGTGCCAGCAGCCGGGGAGGGTACCAAGAGACCCAGTACTTC. It encodes CASSRGGYQETQYF.

This chain joins TRBV18 and TRBJ2-3, with no clear D. Germline loops: CDR1 KGHSH, CDR2 LQKENI. CDR3 size: 13 residues. V was cut by 4 bases and J by 6 bases, with 11 bases left in between. Written as DNA, the CDR3 is TGTGCCAGCTCACTTAGGCCCCTGGATACGCAGTATTTT. Translation gives CASSLRPLDTQYF. The full variable domain, completed using reference TRBV18 and TRBJ2-3, is NAGVMQNPRHLVRRRGQEARLRCSPMKGHSHVYWYRQLPEEGLKFMVYLQKENIIDESGMPKERFSAEFPKEGPSILRIQQVVRGDSAAYFCASSLRPLDTQYFGPGTRLTVL.

This chain uses TRBV30 with TRBJ1-5, with unresolved D. The CDR3 spans 16 residues. From germline, CDR1 is GTSNPN and CDR2 SVGIG (reference sequence). V was trimmed by 0 bases and J by 1 base, leaving 13 bases between them. CDR3 region: CAWSVKPPGSNQPQHF. Written as DNA, the CDR3 is TGTGCCTGGAGTGTAAAACCCCCTGGGAGCAATCAGCCCCAGCATTTT.